This entry concerns a single TCR beta chain. Its matching antigen is unknown. These data are taken from a study of shared clonotypes between healthy human individuals. Deletions cut 1 base from V and 0 bases from J, with 10 bases between. Germline CDR1 LGHNA, CDR2 YSLEER. This CDR3 is built from 15 residues. Everyone who donated was a Caucasian adult who lived in Nashville, Tennessee. Study results and caveats: Few donors restricted represented genetic and exposure-history diversity.

This table comes from immunoSEQ multiplex PCR, and its TCRdb copy is limited to in-frame clones, with some not included. The sample has approximately 500,000 clones; about 79% are singletons. The specimen was PBMCs. The sequence was obtained from a woman aged 40-49 years in good health. Some clones in this sample may be carry-over from other donors' samples. The genes are TRBV4-3 and TRBJ2-7; no firm D call. The CDR3 DNA sequence: TGCGCCAGCAGCCAAGGGCAACAGAGCTCCTACGAGCAGTACTTC. It yields the protein CASSQGQQSSYEQYF.